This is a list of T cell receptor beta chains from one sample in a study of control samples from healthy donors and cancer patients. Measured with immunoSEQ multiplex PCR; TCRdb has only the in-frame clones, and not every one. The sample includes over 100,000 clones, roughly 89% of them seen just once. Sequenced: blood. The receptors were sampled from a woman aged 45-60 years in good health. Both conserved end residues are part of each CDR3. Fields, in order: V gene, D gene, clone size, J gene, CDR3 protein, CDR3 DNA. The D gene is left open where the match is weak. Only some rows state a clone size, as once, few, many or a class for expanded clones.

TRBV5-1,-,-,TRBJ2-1,CASSFRRGVDEQFF,TGCGCCAGCAGCTTTAGACGGGGAGTGGATGAGCAGTTCTTC
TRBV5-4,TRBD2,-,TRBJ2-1,CASSPGGASSYNEQFF,TGTGCCAGCAGCCCGGGGGGGGCCTCCTCCTACAATGAGCAGTTCTTC
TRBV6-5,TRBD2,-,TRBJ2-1,CASRRTSALFF,TGTGCCAGCAGAAGGACTAGCGCTCTGTTCTTC
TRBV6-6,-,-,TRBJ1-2,CASSMDSLFYGYTF,TGTGCCAGCAGCATGGACAGCCTTTTCTATGGCTACACCTTC
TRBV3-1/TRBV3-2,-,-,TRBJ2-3,CASSPANGVTDTQYF,TGTGCCAGCAGCCCCGCAAATGGGGTCACAGATACGCAGTATTTT
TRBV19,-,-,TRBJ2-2,CASAFSGELFF,TGTGCCAGCGCCTTTAGCGGGGAGCTGTTTTTT
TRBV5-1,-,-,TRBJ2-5,CASSAWGSPQETQYF,TGCGCCAGCAGCGCCTGGGGCAGCCCCCAAGAGACCCAGTACTTC
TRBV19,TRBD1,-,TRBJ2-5,CASSIQGVQETQYF,TGTGCCAGTAGTATCCAGGGGGTCCAAGAGACCCAGTACTTC
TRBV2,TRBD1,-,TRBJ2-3,CASRTGTGGTDTQYF,TGTGCCAGCAGGACCGGGACAGGGGGCACAGATACGCAGTATTTT
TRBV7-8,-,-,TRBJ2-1,CASSLMAGSGTVSYNEQFF,TGTGCCAGCAGCTTAATGGCAGGTTCCGGGACCGTCTCCTACAATGAGCAGTTCTTC
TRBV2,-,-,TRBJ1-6,CASSEAASPLHF,TGTGCCAGCAGTGAAGCGGCTTCACCCCTCCACTTT
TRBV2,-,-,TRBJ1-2,CASRVGRGDNGYTF,TGTGCCAGCAGGGTCGGCAGGGGAGATAATGGCTACACCTTC
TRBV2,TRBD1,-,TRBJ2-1,CASSVYTGGLNDEQFF,TGTGCCAGCAGTGTGTATACAGGGGGCTTAAATGATGAGCAGTTCTTC
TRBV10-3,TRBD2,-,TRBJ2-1,CAISRGGPGDEQFF,TGTGCCATCAGTCGGGGGGGGCCGGGAGATGAGCAGTTCTTC
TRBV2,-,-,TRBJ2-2,CASISNPGLQNTGELFF,TGTGCCAGCATCTCGAACCCGGGACTCCAGAACACCGGGGAGCTGTTTTTT
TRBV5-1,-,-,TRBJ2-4,CASSLLAGVNKNIQYF,TGCGCCAGCAGCTTGTTGGCGGGCGTTAACAAAAACATTCAGTACTTC
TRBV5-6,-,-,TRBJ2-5,CASSSQLIPGQETQYF,TGTGCCAGCAGCTCACAGCTGATACCCGGGCAAGAGACCCAGTACTTC
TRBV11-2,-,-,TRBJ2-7,CASSLGSPFGGEQYF,TGTGCCAGCAGCTTAGGTTCTCCTTTTGGGGGAGAGCAGTACTTC
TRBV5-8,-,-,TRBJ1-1,CASRITVSLGAFF,TGTGCCAGCAGAATTACGGTTTCACTCGGAGCTTTCTTT
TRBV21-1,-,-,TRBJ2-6,CASSKTGQGKSGGVSGANVLTF,TGTGCCAGCAGCAAAACCGGACAGGGGAAATCTGGAGGCGTATCTGGGGCCAACGTCCTGACTTTC
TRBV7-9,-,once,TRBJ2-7,CASSLGIGQQYEQYF,TGTGCCAGCAGCTTAGGTATCGGGCAGCAATACGAGCAGTACTTC
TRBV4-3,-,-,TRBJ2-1,CAGSQGTYNEQFF,TGCGCCGGCAGCCAAGGTACTTACAATGAGCAGTTCTTC
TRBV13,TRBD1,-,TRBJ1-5,CASTQGGGQPQHF,TGTGCCAGCACTCAGGGGGGGGGTCAGCCCCAGCATTTT
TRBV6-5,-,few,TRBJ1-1,CASSPLTPGEAFF,TGTGCCAGCAGTCCACTAACTCCGGGAGAAGCTTTCTTT
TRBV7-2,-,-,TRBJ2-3,CASSLGPSGLSTDTQYF,TGTGCCAGCAGCTTAGGTCCCTCGGGACTCAGCACAGATACGCAGTATTTT
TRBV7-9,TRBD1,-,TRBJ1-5,CASSPGQGISNQPQHF,TGTGCCAGCAGCCCGGGACAGGGGATAAGCAATCAGCCCCAGCATTTT
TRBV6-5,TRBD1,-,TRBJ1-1,CASSFHLTGQLEAFF,TGTGCCAGCAGTTTCCATCTTACGGGACAGCTTGAAGCTTTCTTT
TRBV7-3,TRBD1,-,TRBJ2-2,CASSLRDRDLTGELFF,TGTGCCAGCAGCCTAAGGGACAGGGATTTAACCGGGGAGCTGTTTTTT
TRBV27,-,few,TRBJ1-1,CASSTRGQNTEAFF,TGTGCCAGCAGTACCAGGGGACAGAACACTGAAGCTTTCTTT
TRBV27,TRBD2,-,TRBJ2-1,CASSRREGHNEQFF,TGTGCCAGCAGTAGGCGGGAGGGCCACAATGAGCAGTTCTTC
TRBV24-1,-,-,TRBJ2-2,CATSDLWAAGELFF,TGTGCCACCAGTGATTTGTGGGCGGCCGGGGAGCTGTTTTTT
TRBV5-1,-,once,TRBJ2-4,CASSLGGNLAKNIQYF,TGCGCCAGCAGCTTGGGAGGCAACCTAGCCAAAAACATTCAGTACTTC
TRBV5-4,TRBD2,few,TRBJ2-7,CASSYLTSGGYEQYF,TGTGCCAGCAGCTATCTGACTAGCGGGGGCTACGAGCAGTACTTC
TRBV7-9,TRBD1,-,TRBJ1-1,CASTAQGTNTEAFF,TGTGCCAGCACCGCACAGGGGACGAACACTGAAGCTTTCTTT
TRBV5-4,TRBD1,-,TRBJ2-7,CASSLPKRGPYEQYF,TGTGCCAGCAGCTTGCCGAAAAGGGGGCCGTACGAGCAGTACTTC
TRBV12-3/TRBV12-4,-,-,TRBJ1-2,CASSAYREDGYTF,TGTGCCAGCAGCGCTTACAGGGAGGATGGCTACACCTTC
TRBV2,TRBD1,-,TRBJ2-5,CASSGDRGLNGQETQYF,TGTGCCAGCAGCGGGGACAGGGGGCTAAATGGCCAAGAGACCCAGTACTTC
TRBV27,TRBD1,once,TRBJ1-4,CASRRTGTGGEKLFF,TGTGCCAGCAGACGAACGGGGACAGGGGGTGAAAAACTGTTTTTT
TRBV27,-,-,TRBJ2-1,CASSGTDPSYNEQFF,TGTGCCAGCAGTGGTACGGATCCTTCCTACAATGAGCAGTTCTTC
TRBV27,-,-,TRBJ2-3,CASSWGGPTQAQYF,TGTGCCAGCAGTTGGGGGGGGCCGACCCAGGCGCAGTATTTT
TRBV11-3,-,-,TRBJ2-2,CASSLEGWGTDDTGELFF,TGTGCCAGCAGCTTAGAGGGTTGGGGGACGGATGACACCGGGGAGCTGTTTTTT
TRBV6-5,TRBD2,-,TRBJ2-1,CASHLLAGAGNEQFF,TGTGCCAGCCACCTACTAGCGGGAGCTGGCAATGAGCAGTTCTTC
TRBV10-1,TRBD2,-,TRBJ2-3,CASSESSGVSTDTQYF,TGCGCCAGCAGTGAGTCCAGCGGGGTAAGCACAGATACGCAGTATTTT
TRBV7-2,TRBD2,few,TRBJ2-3,CASSIASGRRDTQYF,TGTGCCAGCAGCATCGCGAGCGGGAGAAGAGATACGCAGTATTTT